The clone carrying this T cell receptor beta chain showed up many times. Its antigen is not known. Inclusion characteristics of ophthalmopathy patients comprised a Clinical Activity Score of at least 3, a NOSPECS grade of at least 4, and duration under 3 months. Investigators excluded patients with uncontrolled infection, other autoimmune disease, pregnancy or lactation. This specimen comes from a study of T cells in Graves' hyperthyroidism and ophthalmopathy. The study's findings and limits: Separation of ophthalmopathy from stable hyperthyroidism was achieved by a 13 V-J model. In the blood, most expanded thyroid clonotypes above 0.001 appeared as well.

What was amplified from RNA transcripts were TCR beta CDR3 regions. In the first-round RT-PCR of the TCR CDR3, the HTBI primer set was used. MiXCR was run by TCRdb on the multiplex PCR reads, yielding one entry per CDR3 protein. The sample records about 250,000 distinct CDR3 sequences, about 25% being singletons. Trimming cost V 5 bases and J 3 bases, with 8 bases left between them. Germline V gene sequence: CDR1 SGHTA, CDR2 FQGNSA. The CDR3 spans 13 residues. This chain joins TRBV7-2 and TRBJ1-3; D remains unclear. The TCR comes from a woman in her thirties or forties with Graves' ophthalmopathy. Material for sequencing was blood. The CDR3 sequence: CASSDAGGNTIYF. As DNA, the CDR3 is TGTGCCAGCAGCGATGCCGGTGGAAACACCATATATTTT.